The entry that follows covers one TCR beta chain sequence. Profiled with immunoSEQ multiplex PCR; TCRdb holds only in-frame clones, not every one. The sample lists around 78,000 clones, approximately 87% occurring once. The sample comes from a study of T cell responses to AZD1222 COVID-19 vaccine. The CDR3 sequence is 12 residues long. The germline V and J ends were trimmed by 9 bases and 0 bases, with 7 bases remaining between them. Per germline, CDR1 KGHDR and CDR2 SFDVKD. The material sequenced was peripheral blood, taken 28 days after the second AZD1222 dose. The J gene is TRBJ1-2, the V gene TRBV24-1, with a possible D match to TRBD1 (5 bases). This TCR came from an adult who received the AZD1222 COVID-19 vaccine. CDR3 in amino acids: CATGGTNYGYTF. The CDR3 DNA reads as TGTGCCACCGGGGGAACTAACTATGGCTACACCTTC.